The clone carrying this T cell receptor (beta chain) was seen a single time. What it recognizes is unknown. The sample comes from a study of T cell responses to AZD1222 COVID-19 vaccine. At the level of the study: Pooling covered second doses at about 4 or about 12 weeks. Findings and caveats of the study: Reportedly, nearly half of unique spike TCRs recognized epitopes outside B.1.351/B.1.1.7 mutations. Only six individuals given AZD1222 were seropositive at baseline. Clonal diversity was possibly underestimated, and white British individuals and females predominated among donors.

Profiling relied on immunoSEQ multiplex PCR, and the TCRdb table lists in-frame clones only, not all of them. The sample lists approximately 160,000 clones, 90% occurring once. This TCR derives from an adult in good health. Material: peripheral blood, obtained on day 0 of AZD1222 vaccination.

The CDR3 nucleotides are TGTGCCAGCAGCGTAGGGAGAAATACTCACTCTGGAAACACCATATATTTT. Protein sequence: CASSVGRNTHSGNTIYF. V gene TRBV9 combines with J gene TRBJ1-3, with D hard to call. The CDR3 is made up of 17 amino acids. V lost 0 bases, J lost 0 bases, and 13 bases lay in between. The germline gives CDR1 SGDLS, CDR2 YYNGEE. Together with reference TRBV9 and TRBJ1-3, the CDR3 gives the full variable domain: DSGVTQTPKHLITATGQRVTLRCSPRSGDLSVYWYQQSLDQGLQFLIQYYNGEERAKGNILERFSAQQFPDLHSELNLSSLELGDSALYFCASSVGRNTHSGNTIYFGEGSWLTVV.